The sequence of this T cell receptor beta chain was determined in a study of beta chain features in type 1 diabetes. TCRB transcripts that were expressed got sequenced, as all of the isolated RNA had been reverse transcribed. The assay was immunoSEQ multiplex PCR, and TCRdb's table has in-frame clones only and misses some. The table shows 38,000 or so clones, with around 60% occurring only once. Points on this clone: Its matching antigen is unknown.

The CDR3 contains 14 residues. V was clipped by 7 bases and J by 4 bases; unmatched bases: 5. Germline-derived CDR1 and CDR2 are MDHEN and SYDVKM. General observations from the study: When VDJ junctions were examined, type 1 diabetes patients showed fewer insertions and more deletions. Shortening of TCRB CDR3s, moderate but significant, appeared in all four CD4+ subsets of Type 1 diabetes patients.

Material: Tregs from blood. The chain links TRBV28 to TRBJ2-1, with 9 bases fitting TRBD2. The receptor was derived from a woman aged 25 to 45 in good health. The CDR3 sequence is CASKVLAGYNEQFF. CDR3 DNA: TGTGCCAGCAAAGTCCTAGCGGGGTACAATGAGCAGTTCTTC.